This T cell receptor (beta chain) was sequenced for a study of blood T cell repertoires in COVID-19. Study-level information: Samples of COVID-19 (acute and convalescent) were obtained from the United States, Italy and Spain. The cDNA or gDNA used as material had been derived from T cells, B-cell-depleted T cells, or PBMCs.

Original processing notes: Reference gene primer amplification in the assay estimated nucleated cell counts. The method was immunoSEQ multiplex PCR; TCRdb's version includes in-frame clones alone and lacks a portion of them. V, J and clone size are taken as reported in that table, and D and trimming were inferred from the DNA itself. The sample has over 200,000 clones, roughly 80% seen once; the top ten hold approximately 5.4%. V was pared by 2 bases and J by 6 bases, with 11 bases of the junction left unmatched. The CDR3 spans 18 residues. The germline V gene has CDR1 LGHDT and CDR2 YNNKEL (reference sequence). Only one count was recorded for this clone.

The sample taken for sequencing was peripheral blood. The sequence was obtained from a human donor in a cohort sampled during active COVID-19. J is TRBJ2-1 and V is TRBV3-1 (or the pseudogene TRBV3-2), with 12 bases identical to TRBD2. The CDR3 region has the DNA TGTGCCAGCAGCCAACATCTAGCGGGAGGGAAGACTCTCAATGAGCAGTTCTTC. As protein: CASSQHLAGGKTLNEQFF.